This is a list of T cell receptor beta chains from one sample in a study of T cell repertoires in cytomegalovirus infection. TCRdb recomputed calls from the reads with MiXCR, one row per CDR3 protein. This sample yields a few hundred thousand distinct CDR3 sequences, of which about 17% are seen a single time; around 47% belongs to the top ten. Material for sequencing was CD8+ T cells from PBMCs. The receptors derive from a human donor in good health (CMV status not recorded). Some clones in this sample may be carry-over from other donors' samples. CDR3s include the opening cysteine and the closing phenylalanine or tryptophan. The D gene is left open where the match is weak. The size of a clone is reported for some rows only, either as once, few or many, or as a class for expanded clones.

J,V,size,D,CDR3,DNA
TRBJ2-3,TRBV12-5,few,-,CASGLGDTQYF,TGTGCTAGTGGTTTGGGAGATACGCAGTATTTT
TRBJ2-1,TRBV7-9,few,TRBD2,CASSSTKEVAGLAGIQFF,TGTGCCAGCAGCTCGACAAAGGAGGTGGCAGGACTAGCGGGCATCCAGTTCTTC
TRBJ1-1,TRBV6-2/TRBV6-3,medium-sized,-,CASSYGGENTEAFF,TGTGCCAGCAGTTACGGTGGGGAGAACACTGAAGCTTTCTTT
TRBJ2-4,TRBV27,many,TRBD2,CASSPRGAGNIQYF,TGTGCCAGCAGTCCGCGGGGGGCGGGAAACATTCAGTACTTC
TRBJ1-1,TRBV28,-,-,CVSSFPPVGVRTEAFF,TGTGTCAGCAGTTTCCCCCCCGTGGGGGTACGCACTGAAGCTTTCTTT
TRBJ2-1,TRBV20-1,few,-,CSARTVETYNEQFF,TGCAGTGCTAGGACGGTGGAGACCTACAATGAGCAGTTCTTC
TRBJ2-1,TRBV7-9,few,-,CASSRKMSSYNEQFF,TGTGCCAGCAGCCGTAAAATGAGCTCCTACAATGAGCAGTTCTTC
TRBJ1-1,TRBV12-3/TRBV12-4,many,-,CASSRGGNTEAFF,TGTGCCAGCAGCCGGGGGGGCAACACTGAAGCTTTCTTT
TRBJ1-2,TRBV28,once,-,CASSPRDGYGYTF,TGTGCCAGCAGTCCTCGGGACGGCTATGGCTACACCTTC
TRBJ1-1,TRBV12-3/TRBV12-4,many,TRBD1,CASSLEEYRDRMNTEAFF,TGTGCCAGCAGTTTAGAGGAATACCGGGACAGAATGAACACTGAAGCTTTCTTT
TRBJ2-3,TRBV7-9,many,TRBD1,CASSSRRGQGRDTQYF,TGTGCCAGCAGCTCGCGGAGGGGACAGGGCCGAGATACGCAGTATTTT
TRBJ2-7,TRBV7-2,many,TRBD1,CASSETGTALYEQYF,TGTGCCAGCAGCGAAACCGGGACAGCGCTCTACGAGCAGTACTTC
TRBJ2-7,TRBV6-2/TRBV6-3,many,-,CASSYSRTASGWGYEQYF,TGTGCCAGCAGTTACTCGCGGACAGCGTCAGGATGGGGCTACGAGCAGTACTTC
TRBJ1-1,TRBV7-2,many,-,CASSQELWTEAFF,TGTGCCAGCAGCCAGGAGTTGTGGACTGAAGCTTTCTTT
TRBJ2-5,TRBV6-2/TRBV6-3,-,-,CASSYSGARRVQETQYF,TGTGCCAGCAGTTACTCCGGTGCAAGAAGGGTGCAAGAGACCCAGTACTTC
TRBJ2-5,TRBV7-9,many,-,CASSLGLYQETQYF,TGTGCCAGCAGCCTGGGTCTGTACCAAGAGACCCAGTACTTC
TRBJ2-7,TRBV28,few,-,CASSPEPGATEQYF,TGTGCCAGCAGTCCAGAACCAGGGGCCACCGAGCAGTACTTC
TRBJ2-2,TRBV20-1,-,TRBD2,CSARSSSGGVPSGELVF,TGCAGTGCTAGGTCGTCTAGCGGGGGGGTCCCCTCCGGGGAGCTGGTTTTT
TRBJ1-1,TRBV11-2,many,-,CASSWGGVEAFF,TGTGCCAGCAGCTGGGGGGGGGTTGAAGCTTTCTTT
TRBJ1-2,TRBV18,-,TRBD1,CASSDRDRSYGYTF,TGTGCCAGCTCGGATAGGGACAGATCCTATGGCTACACCTTC
TRBJ1-3,TRBV4-1,-,TRBD1,CASSQATGSGNTIYF,TGCGCCAGCAGCCAAGCGACAGGGTCTGGAAACACCATATATTTT
TRBJ2-7,TRBV6-6,-,-,CASSYEVPSYEQYF,TGTGCCAGCAGTTATGAGGTCCCCTCCTACGAGCAGTACTTC
TRBJ2-1,TRBV12-3/TRBV12-4,many,-,CASVGNPHNPNEQFF,TGTGCCAGCGTCGGGAACCCTCATAATCCGAATGAGCAGTTCTTC
TRBJ1-5,TRBV15,few,-,CATSRGFDSYSNQPQHF,TGTGCCACCAGCAGAGGATTCGACTCGTATAGCAATCAGCCCCAGCATTTT
TRBJ2-1,TRBV2,-,-,CASSFLGRDYNEQFF,TGTGCCAGCAGTTTCCTCGGACGGGACTACAATGAGCAGTTCTTC
TRBJ2-1,TRBV5-8,few,-,CASSRRALTGEQFF,TGTGCCAGCAGCCGAAGGGCCCTTACTGGGGAGCAGTTCTTC
TRBJ2-3,TRBV7-2,many,-,CASSFHSQAPDTQYF,TGTGCCAGCAGCTTCCACTCGCAGGCCCCAGATACGCAGTATTTT
TRBJ1-6,TRBV7-2,-,-,CASSPWGMSSPLHF,TGTGCCAGCAGCCCCTGGGGGATGAGTTCACCCCTCCACTTT
TRBJ2-1,TRBV29-1,-,-,CSVESTQETHNEQFF,TGCAGCGTTGAGTCGACACAAGAGACCCACAATGAGCAGTTCTTC
TRBJ2-5,TRBV6-6,few,-,CASSYITEETQYF,TGTGCCAGCAGTTATATTACAGAAGAGACCCAGTACTTC
TRBJ1-5,TRBV7-2,many,-,CASSWWQGGGQPQHF,TGTGCCAGCAGCTGGTGGCAGGGAGGAGGACAGCCCCAGCATTTT
TRBJ1-1,TRBV12-5,many,-,CASGLYGEGTEAFF,TGTGCTAGTGGTTTGTACGGGGAAGGCACTGAAGCTTTCTTT
TRBJ2-3,TRBV6-6,-,-,CASRGLQSSDTQYF,TGTGCCAGCCGGGGGCTCCAAAGCTCAGATACGCAGTATTTT
TRBJ2-2,TRBV7-9,many,-,CASSLRRGELFF,TGTGCCAGCAGCTTAAGGCGCGGGGAGCTGTTTTTT
TRBJ2-1,TRBV29-1,few,-,CSVVRTGDSYNEQFF,TGCAGCGTTGTACGAACGGGGGACTCCTACAATGAGCAGTTCTTC